This record concerns one TCR beta chain sequence. What antigen it recognizes has not been identified. The sample holds no much larger clone one base away, and base qualities are not on file. Enrolling through a virtual design, the prospective study's participants ranged in age from roughly 18 to 90 years and lived across roughly 23 United States geographic areas. To assign participants to cohorts, the prospective study relied on clinical history that participants themselves reported in a screening survey and a study questionnaire. For ImmuneRACE Cohort 3, a participant was defined as recovered based on two consecutive negative NP/OP PCR tests, clearance by a healthcare professional, or resolution of symptoms. In the prospective study, whole blood, serum and a nasopharyngeal or oropharyngeal swab were collected from each participant by mobile phlebotomists. Prospective study participants could optionally give additional blood draws and questionnaires over a roughly two-month period. Blood samples from the prospective study were shipped frozen or at room temperature prior to DNA extraction.

TCRbeta CDR3 regions were amplified from genomic DNA using the immunoSEQ Assay, a bias-controlled multiplex PCR. Turning to the authors' computational methods: Within the assay, amplification of reference gene primers was used to estimate how many nucleated cells each sample contained. To quantify the absolute abundance of each unique TCRbeta CDR3 rearrangement, sequence reads were collapsed and filtered. For each sample, productive Simpson clonality was calculated as the square root of Simpson's diversity index over productive rearrangements. The immuneACCESS repertoire file appears here via TCRdb, limited to in-frame rearrangements. These files lack a portion of the clones; in checked studies, under half of the deficit traces to unresolved V genes, and the cause of the others is not known. The DNA was the basis for D and trimming; V, J and clone size are from that table. The sample yields over 250,000 clones; around nine tenths were counted once. Less than 3% of the sample goes to the ten largest clones.

The data derive from a study of blood T cell repertoires in COVID-19 (dated by TCRdb to 2020 to 2021). Study-level background: Samples covering the acute and convalescent phases of COVID-19 were provided by collaborators in the United States, Italy and Spain. The material from the prospective study consisted of cDNA or gDNA derived from T cells, B-cell-depleted T cells, or PBMCs. The dataset comprised deeply sampled blood TCRbeta repertoires from subjects exposed to, actively infected with, or recovered from COVID-19. The samples were drawn from two sources: the first 160 participants of the ongoing ImmuneRACE study, and 1,000 to 1,500 subjects contributed by 6 global collaborators. The sample metadata nearly always contained a de-identified subject ID, COVID-19 status, age in years and sex. The repertoires were released in a freely available public database intended as a resource for research on the immune response to SARS-CoV-2. HLA class I and class II types, where available, came from metadata supplied by the sample provider rather than from assay-based typing.

The CDR3 runs 16 amino acids, cysteine and phenylalanine included. Only the CDR3 DNA stays, 48 bases, in frame from base 1. From a lookup of the germline V gene (reference sequence), CDR1 and CDR2 are MNHEY and SMNVEV. V loses 1 base of germline sequence and J loses 1 base, and the interval between the two ends is 13 bases. The research as a whole found: How much clinical and demographic metadata was included differed by source and by participant, and the metadata was provided uncurated.

Sequencing was performed on PBMCs or T cells enriched from blood (not recorded which). The source of this sequence is a woman between 18 and 29 years old who had recovered from COVID-19. Here the chain combines TRBV27 and TRBJ1-1; the D gene is perhaps TRBD1, from 5 matching bases. DNA sequence: TGTGCCAGCAGTTTATTAGCGGGGCGGGAGAACACTGAAGCTTTCTTT. Its product reads: CASSLLAGRENTEAFF.